This is a list of T cell receptor beta chains from one sample in a study of cytomegalovirus exposure and HLA in healthy donors. Assay used: immunoSEQ multiplex PCR; TCRdb lists only in-frame clones, some missing. Of about 120,000 clones listed, roughly 80% were seen once; the top ten hold around 3.3%. The sequencing input was PBMCs. Every receptor here comes from a woman between 50 and 59 years old in good health and CMV-seronegative. Each CDR3 is given with its conserved first and last residue. The order of the fields is V gene, clone size, J gene, CDR3 protein. Size tells how often a clone was seen (once, few, many) or the class of an expanded clone, and some rows leave it out.

v_gene: TRBV27; abundance: NA; j_gene: TRBJ2-3; CDR3aa: CASSLDVGGNRNF
v_gene: TRBV2; abundance: NA; j_gene: TRBJ2-1; CDR3aa: CASSEGYREVMFF
v_gene: TRBV28; abundance: few; j_gene: TRBJ1-2; CDR3aa: CASRGTGGHYGYTF
v_gene: TRBV5-6; abundance: few; j_gene: TRBJ2-7; CDR3aa: CASSYRLALAYEQYF
v_gene: TRBV30; abundance: few; j_gene: TRBJ1-1; CDR3aa: CAWTVGQRNTEAFF
v_gene: TRBV19; abundance: NA; j_gene: TRBJ1-1; CDR3aa: CASSIEAGQRNTEAFF
v_gene: TRBV9; abundance: NA; j_gene: TRBJ1-2; CDR3aa: CASSVGQLYGYTF
v_gene: TRBV29-1; abundance: NA; j_gene: TRBJ2-7; CDR3aa: CSVEDRDRTSYEQYF
v_gene: TRBV7-9; abundance: NA; j_gene: TRBJ2-3; CDR3aa: CASSLASTDTQYF
v_gene: TRBV28; abundance: NA; j_gene: TRBJ1-2; CDR3aa: CASSSPWDRGRKYGYTF
v_gene: TRBV30; abundance: NA; j_gene: TRBJ1-1; CDR3aa: CAWSRGYTEAFF
v_gene: TRBV7-2; abundance: NA; j_gene: TRBJ2-3; CDR3aa: CASSIAGLTTDTQYF
v_gene: TRBV9; abundance: NA; j_gene: TRBJ2-7; CDR3aa: CASSTTSGTYEQYF
v_gene: TRBV5-6; abundance: few; j_gene: TRBJ2-6; CDR3aa: CASSARVQLISGANVLTF
v_gene: TRBV5-1; abundance: NA; j_gene: TRBJ2-1; CDR3aa: CASSPDRVDNEQFF
v_gene: TRBV2; abundance: NA; j_gene: TRBJ2-5; CDR3aa: CASRRASGGQETQYF
v_gene: TRBV28; abundance: NA; j_gene: TRBJ2-3; CDR3aa: CASSSTSGSRWGTQYF
v_gene: TRBV11-2; abundance: NA; j_gene: TRBJ2-5; CDR3aa: CASSFDRGPQETQYF
v_gene: TRBV5-1; abundance: NA; j_gene: TRBJ2-5; CDR3aa: CASSPRTGRTQETQYF
v_gene: TRBV21-1; abundance: once; j_gene: TRBJ2-2; CDR3aa: CASSKIVLAGSNTGELFF
v_gene: TRBV2; abundance: NA; j_gene: TRBJ2-3; CDR3aa: CASSDEWGLSKADTQYF
v_gene: TRBV4-2; abundance: NA; j_gene: TRBJ2-3; CDR3aa: CASSTGGWSTDTQYF
v_gene: TRBV30; abundance: NA; j_gene: TRBJ2-2; CDR3aa: CAWSATGFSWSGELFF
v_gene: TRBV30; abundance: few; j_gene: TRBJ2-1; CDR3aa: CAWDVGASYNEQFF
v_gene: TRBV19; abundance: few; j_gene: TRBJ2-1; CDR3aa: CASSLRLAGGQNEQFF
v_gene: TRBV27; abundance: NA; j_gene: TRBJ2-5; CDR3aa: CASSPVEGTETQYF
v_gene: TRBV9; abundance: NA; j_gene: TRBJ2-2; CDR3aa: CASSVGLPNTGELFF
v_gene: TRBV4-3; abundance: NA; j_gene: TRBJ2-2; CDR3aa: CASSPWGQRMTGELFF
v_gene: TRBV28; abundance: NA; j_gene: TRBJ1-4; CDR3aa: CASSRTTTNEKLFF
v_gene: TRBV2; abundance: NA; j_gene: TRBJ2-7; CDR3aa: CASMGGRLHEQYF
v_gene: TRBV28; abundance: NA; j_gene: TRBJ2-5; CDR3aa: CASSLSLTGDFETQYF
v_gene: TRBV18; abundance: few; j_gene: TRBJ2-7; CDR3aa: CASSVAGGPYEQYF
v_gene: TRBV6-5; abundance: NA; j_gene: TRBJ1-4; CDR3aa: CASSYAANEKLFF
v_gene: TRBV7-9; abundance: NA; j_gene: TRBJ2-7; CDR3aa: CASSFYPPPAYEQYF
v_gene: TRBV28; abundance: NA; j_gene: TRBJ1-5; CDR3aa: CASRLREGYQPQHF
v_gene: TRBV6-1; abundance: NA; j_gene: TRBJ1-4; CDR3aa: CASSEGLGGGEKLFF
v_gene: TRBV6-4; abundance: NA; j_gene: TRBJ2-1; CDR3aa: CASSGTGGMDEQFF
v_gene: TRBV10-3; abundance: NA; j_gene: TRBJ1-4; CDR3aa: CAISAAGSTNEKLFF
v_gene: TRBV18; abundance: once; j_gene: TRBJ1-1; CDR3aa: CASSPLGGAGTEAFF
v_gene: TRBV7-2; abundance: NA; j_gene: TRBJ1-5; CDR3aa: CASSSYNQPQHF
v_gene: TRBV7-9; abundance: once; j_gene: TRBJ1-4; CDR3aa: CASSEGQGTEKLFF
v_gene: TRBV7-2; abundance: few; j_gene: TRBJ2-3; CDR3aa: CASSVTSDPGTDTQYF
v_gene: TRBV30; abundance: NA; j_gene: TRBJ2-2; CDR3aa: CAWRPLTRVAAGELFF
v_gene: TRBV30; abundance: few; j_gene: TRBJ1-2; CDR3aa: CAWSLTGRGIGYTF
v_gene: TRBV13; abundance: NA; j_gene: TRBJ2-7; CDR3aa: CASATDSGKYEQYF
v_gene: TRBV5-1; abundance: NA; j_gene: TRBJ2-3; CDR3aa: CASSLIVAGPTDTQYF
v_gene: TRBV5-4; abundance: NA; j_gene: TRBJ1-4; CDR3aa: CASSLHTGDGEKLFF
v_gene: TRBV7-2; abundance: NA; j_gene: TRBJ2-7; CDR3aa: CASSLVGVPTEQYF
v_gene: TRBV7-9; abundance: NA; j_gene: TRBJ1-2; CDR3aa: CASSTPQGIYTF
v_gene: TRBV18; abundance: NA; j_gene: TRBJ2-2; CDR3aa: CASSPGTDTNTGELFF
v_gene: TRBV5-1; abundance: NA; j_gene: TRBJ2-3; CDR3aa: CASSLEGRTTDTQYF
v_gene: TRBV11-3; abundance: NA; j_gene: TRBJ1-4; CDR3aa: CASSPGLGQDEKLFF
v_gene: TRBV6-5; abundance: NA; j_gene: TRBJ1-1; CDR3aa: CASSSREGETEAFF
v_gene: TRBV7-2; abundance: NA; j_gene: TRBJ2-1; CDR3aa: CASSLRGRGIEQFF
v_gene: TRBV5-1; abundance: NA; j_gene: TRBJ2-7; CDR3aa: CASSLGRANDYEQYF
v_gene: TRBV18; abundance: NA; j_gene: TRBJ2-1; CDR3aa: CASSLARDRGPMTVNEQFF
v_gene: TRBV7-2; abundance: NA; j_gene: TRBJ2-3; CDR3aa: CASSDQSASGTDTQYF
v_gene: TRBV29-1; abundance: NA; j_gene: TRBJ1-4; CDR3aa: CGAADEKLFF